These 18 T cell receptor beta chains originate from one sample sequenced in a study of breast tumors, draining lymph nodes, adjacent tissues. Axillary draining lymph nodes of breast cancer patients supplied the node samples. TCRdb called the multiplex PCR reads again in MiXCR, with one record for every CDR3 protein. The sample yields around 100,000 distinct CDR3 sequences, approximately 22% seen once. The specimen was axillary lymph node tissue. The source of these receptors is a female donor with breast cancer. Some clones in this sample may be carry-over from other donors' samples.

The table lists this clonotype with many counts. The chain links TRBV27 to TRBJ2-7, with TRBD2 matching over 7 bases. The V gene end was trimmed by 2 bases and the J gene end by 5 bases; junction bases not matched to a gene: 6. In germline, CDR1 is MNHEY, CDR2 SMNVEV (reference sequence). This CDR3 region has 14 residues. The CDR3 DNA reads TGTGCCAGCAGTTTAAGCGGGGCCCCCCACGAGCAGTACTTC. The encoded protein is CASSLSGAPHEQYF.

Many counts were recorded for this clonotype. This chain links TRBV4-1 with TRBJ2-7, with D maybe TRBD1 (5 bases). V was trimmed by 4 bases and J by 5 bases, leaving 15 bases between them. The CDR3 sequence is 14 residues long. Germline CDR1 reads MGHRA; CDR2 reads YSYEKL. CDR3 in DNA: TGCGCCAGCAGCCCCCCGGGCAGGGCCCACGAGCAGTACTTC. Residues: CASSPPGRAHEQYF.

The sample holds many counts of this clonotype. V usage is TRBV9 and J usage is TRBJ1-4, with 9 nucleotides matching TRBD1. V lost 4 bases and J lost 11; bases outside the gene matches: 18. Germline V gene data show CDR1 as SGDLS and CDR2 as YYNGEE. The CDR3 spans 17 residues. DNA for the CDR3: TGTGCCAGCAGCCTCTCCCGGGACAGGGACTCTTCTGGGAAACTGTTTTTT. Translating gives CASSLSRDRDSSGKLFF.

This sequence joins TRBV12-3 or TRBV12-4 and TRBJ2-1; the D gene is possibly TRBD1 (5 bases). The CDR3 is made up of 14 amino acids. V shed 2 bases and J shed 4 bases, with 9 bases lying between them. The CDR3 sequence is CASSLPTVYNEQFF. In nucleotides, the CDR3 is TGTGCCAGCAGTTTACCGACAGTTTACAATGAGCAGTTCTTC.

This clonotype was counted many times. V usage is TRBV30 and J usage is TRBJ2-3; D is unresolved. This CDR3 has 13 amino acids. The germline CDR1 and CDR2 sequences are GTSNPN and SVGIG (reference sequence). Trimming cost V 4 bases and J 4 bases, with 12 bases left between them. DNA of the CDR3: TGTGCCTGGAACTCTAGACTGCCAGATACGCAGTATTTT. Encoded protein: CAWNSRLPDTQYF.

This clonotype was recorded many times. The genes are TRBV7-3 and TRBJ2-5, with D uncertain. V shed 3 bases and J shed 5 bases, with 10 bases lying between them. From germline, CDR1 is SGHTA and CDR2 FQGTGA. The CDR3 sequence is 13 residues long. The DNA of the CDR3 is TGTGCCAGCAGCTTTTCCCCTGGGGAGACCCAGTACTTC. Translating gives CASSFSPGETQYF.

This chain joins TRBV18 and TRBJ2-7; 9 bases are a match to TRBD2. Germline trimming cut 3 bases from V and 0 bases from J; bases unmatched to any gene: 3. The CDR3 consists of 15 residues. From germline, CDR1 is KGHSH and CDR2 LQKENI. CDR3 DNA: TGTGCCAGCTCACCCGCGACTAGCGGCTCCTACGAGCAGTACTTC. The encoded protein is CASSPATSGSYEQYF.

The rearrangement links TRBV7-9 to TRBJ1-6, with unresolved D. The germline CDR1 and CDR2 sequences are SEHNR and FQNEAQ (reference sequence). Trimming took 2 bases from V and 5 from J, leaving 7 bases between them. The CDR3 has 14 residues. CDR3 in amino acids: CASSLLTDNSPLHF. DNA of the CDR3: TGTGCCAGCAGCTTACTCACGGATAATTCACCCCTCCACTTT.

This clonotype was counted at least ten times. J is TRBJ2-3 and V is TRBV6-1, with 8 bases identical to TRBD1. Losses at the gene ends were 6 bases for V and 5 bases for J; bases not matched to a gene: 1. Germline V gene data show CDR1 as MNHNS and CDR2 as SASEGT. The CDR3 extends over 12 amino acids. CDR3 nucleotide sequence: TGTGCCAGCAGAACAGGGGGAGATACGCAGTATTTT. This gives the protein CASRTGGDTQYF.

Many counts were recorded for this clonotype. The CDR3 DNA reads as TGTGCCACCAGAGGGACAGGGGTTTCCGGGGAGCTGTTTTTT. It is translated as CATRGTGVSGELFF. The rearrangement uses TRBV24-1 and TRBJ2-2, with 10 bases identical to TRBD1. Germline trimming cut 7 bases from V and 6 bases from J; bases unmatched to any gene: 4. Looked up from germline, CDR1 is KGHDR and CDR2 is SFDVKD. This CDR3 is built from 14 residues.

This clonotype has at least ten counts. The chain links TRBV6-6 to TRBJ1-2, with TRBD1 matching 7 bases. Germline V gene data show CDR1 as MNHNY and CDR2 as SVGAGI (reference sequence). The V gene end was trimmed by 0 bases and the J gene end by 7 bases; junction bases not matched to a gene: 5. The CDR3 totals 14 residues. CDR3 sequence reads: CASSYSAGGGGYTF. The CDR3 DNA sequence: TGTGCCAGCAGTTACTCAGCAGGGGGAGGTGGCTACACCTTC.

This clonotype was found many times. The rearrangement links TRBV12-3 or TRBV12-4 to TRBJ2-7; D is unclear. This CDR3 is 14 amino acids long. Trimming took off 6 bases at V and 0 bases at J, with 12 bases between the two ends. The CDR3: CASRTGSSSYEQYF. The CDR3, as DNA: TGTGCCAGCAGAACGGGCTCATCCTCCTACGAGCAGTACTTC.

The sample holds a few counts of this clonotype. CDR3 protein: CAWSHLRQGVDTQYF. The CDR3 DNA is TGTGCCTGGAGTCATTTGCGTCAAGGGGTAGATACGCAGTATTTT. The chain recombines TRBV30 with TRBJ2-3, with a weak D call TRBD1 (5 bases). V was cut by 2 bases and J by 5 bases, with 17 bases left in between. There are 15 residues in the CDR3. CDR1 and CDR2 (germline): GTSNPN, SVGIG (reference sequence).

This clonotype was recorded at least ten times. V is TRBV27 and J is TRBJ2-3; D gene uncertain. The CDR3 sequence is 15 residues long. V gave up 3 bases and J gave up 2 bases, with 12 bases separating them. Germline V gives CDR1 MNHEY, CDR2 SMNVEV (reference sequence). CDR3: CASSFLVGDTDTQYF. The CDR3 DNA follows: TGTGCCAGCAGTTTCCTAGTTGGCGACACAGATACGCAGTATTTT.

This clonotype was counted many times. This chain's CDR3 is CASSGTGYSNQPQHF. For the CDR3, the DNA is TGTGCCAGCAGTGGAACAGGCTATAGCAATCAGCCCCAGCATTTT. J is TRBJ1-5 and V is TRBV6-1, with D perhaps TRBD1 (5 bases). This CDR3 has 15 residues. V shed 4 bases and J shed 0 bases, with 10 bases lying between them. Germline V gives CDR1 MNHNS, CDR2 SASEGT.

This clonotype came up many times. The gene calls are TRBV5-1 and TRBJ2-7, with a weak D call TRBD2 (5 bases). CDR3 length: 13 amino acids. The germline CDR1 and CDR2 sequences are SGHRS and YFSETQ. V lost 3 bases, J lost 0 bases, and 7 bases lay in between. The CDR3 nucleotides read TGCGCCAGCAGCTCGACTAACTCCTACGAGCAGTACTTC. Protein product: CASSSTNSYEQYF.

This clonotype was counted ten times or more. CDR3 loop: CAWRAQGTDHSPLHF. CDR3 nucleotides: TGTGCCTGGAGAGCACAGGGGACAGACCATTCACCCCTCCACTTT. The chain links TRBV30 to TRBJ1-6, with 7 bases that match TRBD1. The CDR3 totals 15 residues. J lost 8 bases, V lost 3 bases, and 10 bases had no gene match. The germline CDR1 and CDR2 sequences are GTSNPN and SVGIG (reference sequence).

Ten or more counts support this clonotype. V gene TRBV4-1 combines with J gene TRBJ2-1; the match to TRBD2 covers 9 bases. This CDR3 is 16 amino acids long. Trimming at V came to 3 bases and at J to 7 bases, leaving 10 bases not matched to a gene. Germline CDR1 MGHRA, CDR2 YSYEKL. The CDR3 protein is CASSHFSGRDYNEQFF. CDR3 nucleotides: TGCGCCAGCAGCCACTTTAGCGGGAGAGATTATAATGAGCAGTTCTTC.